The entry below describes one T cell receptor beta chain. A J-beta primer mix and a sample-barcoded 5' primer were used in a second PCR of about 7 to 12 cycles. A single record per CDR3 protein comes from TCRdb applying MiXCR to the 5' RACE reads. The sample records about 640,000 distinct CDR3 sequences, around 41% being singletons. This sample stems from a study of blood T cells in healthy people across ages. Trimming left V 1 base short and J 9 bases short, with 12 bases between. The CDR3 covers 14 residues. The sequencing input was blood. This sequence was found in an elderly man in good health. The V gene is TRBV12-3 or TRBV12-4, the J gene TRBJ1-4; TRBD1 might be the D (6 bases). DNA of the CDR3: TGTGCCAGCAGTTTAGGGGGGGGCGTGAAAAAACTGTTTTTT. Amino acid sequence: CASSLGGGVKKLFF.